Described below is a single T cell receptor beta chain sequence and its context. This specimen belongs to a study of shared T cell receptors in the human thymus. The CDR3 extends over 16 amino acids. In germline, CDR1 is MNHEY, CDR2 SVGAGI. V was pared by 0 bases and J by 0 bases, with 10 bases between. Method: immunoSEQ multiplex PCR; TCRdb's copy keeps in-frame clones and lacks some. The sample has under 700,000 clones, around 82% seen once; the top ten hold roughly 0.013%. These records were also assigned to another study, of human thymus T cells. From that study: Resections from corrective heart surgery supplied the thymus tissue.

This clonotype originated in a boy under two years old with a congenital heart defect. The chain employs TRBV6-5 and TRBJ2-3; tentative D call: TRBD1 (6 bases). Sequencing was carried out using thymocytes. DNA for the CDR3: TGTGCCAGCAGTTACTCTGGACAGAGAAGCACAGATACGCAGTATTTT. As protein: CASSYSGQRSTDTQYF.